Listed here are 21 T cell receptor beta chains from one sample, sequenced in a study of CD8+ T cells in alopecia areata. The authors extracted RNA and reverse transcribed it into cDNA as the sequencing template. The method was immunoSEQ multiplex PCR; TCRdb's version includes in-frame clones alone and lacks a portion of them. Among under 9,000 clones listed, roughly 70% were seen once. CD4+ cells from roughly five patients were sorted into CD25+CD127- cells. The sequencing sample was made of CD4+ Tregs sorted from blood. The receptors were sampled from a human donor with alopecia areata.

The J gene is TRBJ2-2, the V gene TRBV27; D gene unclear. Per the germline V gene, CDR1 is MNHEY and CDR2 is SMNVEV (reference sequence). The CDR3 contains 14 residues. The ends were cut back, 3 bases at V and 6 bases at J, with 11 bases in the middle. The CDR3 coding sequence is TGTGCCAGCAGTTTTAGCTCCAGCCCCGGGGAGCTGTTTTTT. The encoded protein is CASSFSSSPGELFF.

This chain connects TRBV9 to TRBJ1-5, with TRBD1 matching over 8 bases. V shed 0 bases and J 5 bases; nucleotides not matched to a gene: 4. This CDR3 spans 15 amino acids. Germline values: CDR1 SGDLS, CDR2 YYNGEE. The CDR3 DNA follows: TGTGCCAGCAGCGTAGCGGGACAGGAGCATCAGCCCCAGCATTTT. Residues: CASSVAGQEHQPQHF.

The chain is built from TRBV25-1 and TRBJ2-1; D is unresolved. The V end lost 2 bases, the J end lost 7 bases, and 12 bases lay between the germline ends. Germline CDR1 is MGHDK and CDR2 is SYGVNS. This CDR3 comprises 14 residues. CDR3 coding DNA: TGTGCCAGCAGTGAAACTCAATGGCGGAATGAGCAGTTCTTC. This codes for CASSETQWRNEQFF.

The chain uses TRBV29-1 and TRBJ2-5; D not certain. CDR3 length: 13 amino acids. CDR1 is SQVTM, CDR2 ANQGSEA, per germline. Trimming took 1 base from V and 2 from J, leaving 8 bases between them. CDR3 nucleotide sequence: TGCAGCGTTGAAGGACGGGCGCAAGAGACCCAGTACTTC. Translated: CSVEGRAQETQYF.

CDR3 protein: CASRSIGTGEEKLFF. In nucleotides, the CDR3 is TGTGCCAGCAGGTCGATAGGGACAGGTGAAGAAAAACTGTTTTTT. The chain couples TRBV27 to TRBJ1-4; 8 bases are shared with TRBD1. V was pared by 6 bases and J by 8 bases, with 11 bases of the junction left unmatched. The CDR3 is 15 residues long. Germline V CDR1 and CDR2: MNHEY, SMNVEV (reference sequence).

This chain connects TRBV5-1 to TRBJ2-1; D possibly corresponds to TRBD2 (6 bases). The CDR3 is 14 amino acids. Trimming stripped 3 bases from V and 10 bases from J, with 17 bases between. Per germline, CDR1 SGHRS and CDR2 YFSETQ. The CDR3 is CASSSTGGSGEQFF. The CDR3 DNA follows: TGCGCCAGCAGCTCTACCGGGGGAAGTGGGGAGCAGTTCTTC.

This chain links TRBV7-9 with TRBJ2-3; the match to TRBD1 covers 9 bases. The CDR3 runs to 14 residues. The germline CDR1 and CDR2 sequences are SEHNR and FQNEAQ (reference sequence). The junction had 9 bases not matched to a gene; V was cut back by 11 bases and J by 3 bases. The CDR3 loop is CAAQGQGRTDTQYF. In nucleotides, the CDR3 is TGTGCCGCTCAAGGACAGGGGAGGACAGATACGCAGTATTTT.

In this sample, this clone turned up once. The rearrangement links TRBV5-4 to TRBJ2-6, with D tentatively TRBD2 (5 bases). The CDR3 runs 19 residues. The ends were cut back, 5 bases at V and 0 bases at J, with 21 bases in the middle. Germline V gene lookup returns CDR1 SGHNT and CDR2 YYREEE (reference sequence). The CDR3 spells CASRPSDKLGSSGANVLTF. In DNA form, the CDR3 reads TGTGCCAGCAGACCTTCAGACAAGCTGGGGAGCTCTGGGGCCAACGTCCTGACTTTC.

V usage is TRBV27 and J usage is TRBJ2-5; D is unclear. The CDR3 has 13 residues. The germline gives CDR1 MNHEY, CDR2 SMNVEV (reference sequence). V shed 6 bases and J shed 0 bases, with 8 bases lying between them. CDR3 protein: CASSRKYQETQYF. As DNA, the CDR3 is TGTGCCAGCAGCCGGAAGTACCAAGAGACCCAGTACTTC.

The rearrangement joins TRBV7-9 to TRBJ1-2, with D hard to call. The germline V gene encodes CDR1 SEHNR and CDR2 FQNEAQ (reference sequence). This CDR3 region has 10 residues. The CDR3 region has the DNA TGTGCGGAGGGCCCCTATGGCTACACCTTC. This sequence encodes CAEGPYGYTF.

The chain is built from TRBV6-6 and TRBJ2-7, with D possibly TRBD1 on 5 matching bases. V was shortened by 6 bases and J by 6 bases, with 9 bases between the two germline ends. Per the germline V gene, CDR1 is MNHNY and CDR2 is SVGAGI (reference sequence). CDR3 length equals 11 residues. CDR3 nucleotide sequence: TGTGCCAGCAGACAGGCGTCCGAGCAGTACTTC. It encodes CASRQASEQYF.

The chain joins TRBV7-2 to TRBJ1-1; D gene unclear. Germline V gene sequence: CDR1 SGHTA, CDR2 FQGNSA. This CDR3 is built from 17 residues. Trimming removed 1 base at V and 2 bases at J, with 17 bases between. This CDR3 reads CASSLDSPDPDNTEAFF. Written as DNA, the CDR3 is TGTGCCAGCAGCTTAGATTCACCGGACCCAGACAACACTGAAGCTTTCTTT.

This sequence joins TRBV6-1 and TRBJ2-3; unclear D gene. From germline, CDR1 is MNHNS and CDR2 SASEGT. This CDR3 is 10 amino acids long. V was cut by 9 bases and J by 5 bases, with 6 bases left in between. The DNA of the CDR3 is TGTGCCAGGGTACTAGATACGCAGTATTTT. Its protein is CARVLDTQYF.

DNA for the CDR3: TGTGCCAGCAGACCAACAGGCACAGATACGCAGTATTTT. Amino acid sequence: CASRPTGTDTQYF. The genes are TRBV27 and TRBJ2-3; D unclear. The germline CDR1 and CDR2 sequences are MNHEY and SMNVEV (reference sequence). V shed 6 bases and J shed 1 base, with 8 bases lying between them. The CDR3 sequence is 13 residues long.

The rearrangement joins TRBV20-1 to TRBJ2-7; no clear D gene. The germline V gene has CDR1 DFQATT and CDR2 SNEGSKA (reference sequence). The V gene lost 7 bases and the J gene lost 4 bases, with 11 bases spanning the gap. This CDR3 is 11 amino acids long. The CDR3 DNA is TGCAGTGTTCGAGCCCATTACGAGCAGTACTTC. This gives the protein CSVRAHYEQYF.

The chain is built from TRBV5-4 and TRBJ2-4; D remains ambiguous. The germline CDR1 and CDR2 sequences are SGHNT and YYREEE (reference sequence). The V end was cut by 2 bases, the J end by 10 bases, with 10 bases between. The CDR3 has 12 amino acids. The CDR3 coding sequence is TGTGCCAGCAGCTTCAGGAATGGGATTCAGTACTTC. Its translation: CASSFRNGIQYF.

This clone was seen only once. The rearrangement uses TRBV7-8 and TRBJ1-5, with 7 bases that match TRBD1. With V trimmed by 5 bases and J by 7 bases, 11 bases remained unmatched. Germline V lookup: CDR1 SGHVS, CDR2 FQNEAQ. There are 15 residues in the CDR3. CDR3 sequence (DNA): TGTGCCAGCAGCCCAGACAGGGCTTGGGCCCAGCCCCAGCATTTT. It encodes CASSPDRAWAQPQHF.

This chain connects TRBV14 to TRBJ2-2; unclear D gene. From germline, CDR1 is SGHDN and CDR2 FVKESK. Trimming cost V 1 base and J 3 bases, with 9 bases left between them. This CDR3 region has 15 residues. CDR3 coding DNA: TGTGCCAGCAGCCAAGTTTGGACCCACACCGGGGAGCTGTTTTTT. Translating it yields CASSQVWTHTGELFF.

The chain is built from TRBV11-1 and TRBJ1-1; 7 bases are shared with TRBD1. Germline V gene data show CDR1 as SGHAT and CDR2 as FQDESV (reference sequence). The CDR3 consists of 13 residues. V gave up 10 bases and J gave up 2 bases; unmatched junction bases: 7. Here the CDR3 reads CATTTGTNTEAFF. The CDR3 coding sequence is TGTGCCACCACGACAGGGACTAACACTGAAGCTTTCTTT.

The chain employs TRBV15 and TRBJ2-7; tentative D call: TRBD1 (6 bases). This CDR3 is built from 13 residues. Looked up from germline, CDR1 is LNHNV and CDR2 is YYDKDF (reference sequence). Trimming cost V 9 bases and J 3 bases, with 15 bases left between them. This CDR3 is CATGYRVNYEQYF. CDR3 DNA sequence: TGTGCCACGGGTTACAGGGTTAACTACGAGCAGTACTTC.

This clone has a handful of counts. The rearrangement joins TRBV7-2 to TRBJ2-5; 10 positions match TRBD1. This CDR3 comprises 15 residues. The germline CDR1 and CDR2 sequences are SGHTA and FQGNSA. J gave up 5 bases and V 4 bases, and 7 bases lay outside the gene matches. DNA for the CDR3: TGTGCCAGCAGCTGGGTGACAGGGGGCGAGGAGACCCAGTACTTC. Amino acid sequence: CASSWVTGGEETQYF.